Each of the 18 T cell receptor beta chains below was sequenced from the same sample in a study of OX40 agonist ivuxolimab in advanced cancers. The library relied on the immunoSEQ multiplex PCR assay. This immuneACCESS table, as held by TCRdb, lists in-frame sequences with V and J called but not all clones. Of the missing ones, under half trace to an unresolved V gene in checked studies; the others have no known cause. The sample profile shows over 55,000 clones; roughly 80% of them were found once. Of the sample, 1.9% is held by the ten largest clones. The sample here was CD4+ or CD8+ T cells sorted from blood, taken in a trial of the OX40 agonist ivuxolimab. These receptors all stem from an adult with an advanced solid tumor such as melanoma, head and neck, liver or kidney cancer.

V usage is TRBV5-5 and J usage is TRBJ1-1, with D unclear. The germline gives CDR1 SGHKS, CDR2 YYEKEE (reference sequence). This CDR3 spans 11 amino acids. The V end lost 0 bases, the J end lost 9 bases, and 6 bases lay between the germline ends. The CDR3 nucleotides are TGTGCCAGCAGCTTGGTAGGGAAAGCTTTCTTT. Its translation is CASSLVGKAFF.

V gene TRBV6-1 combines with J gene TRBJ1-1; D gene unclear. This CDR3 contains 14 residues. Germline CDR1 MNHNS, CDR2 SASEGT. The germline V and J ends were trimmed by 7 bases and 0 bases, with 12 bases remaining between them. The CDR3 reads CASMGPLMNTEAFF. For the CDR3, the DNA is TGTGCCAGCATGGGCCCCCTTATGAACACTGAAGCTTTCTTT.

This clone was detected a few times. This CDR3 is CASSPSLGAEAFF. For the CDR3, the DNA is TGTGCCAGCAGTCCGTCACTGGGGGCTGAAGCTTTCTTT. The V gene is TRBV27, the J gene TRBJ1-1, with D possibly matching TRBD1 (5 bases). CDR3 size: 13 residues. Trimming cost V 5 bases and J 6 bases, with 13 bases left between them. Germline CDR1 and CDR2: MNHEY and SMNVEV (reference sequence).

The V call is TRBV19, the J call TRBJ1-4; TRBD1 is a possible D gene (6 bases). Trimming removed 3 bases at V and 6 bases at J, with 8 bases between. The germline V gene encodes CDR1 LNHDA and CDR2 SQIVND (reference sequence). The CDR3 loop spans 13 amino acids. The CDR3 region has the DNA TGTGCCAGTAGTATGGACAGCGATGAAAAACTGTTTTTT. Amino acid sequence: CASSMDSDEKLFF.

This clone showed up just a few times. The V and J genes are TRBV11-2 and TRBJ1-3; weak D call: TRBD1 (5 bases). Germline CDR1 SGHAT, CDR2 FQNNGV. The length of the CDR3 is 17 residues. V was trimmed by 5 bases and J by 0 bases, leaving 17 bases between them. The CDR3 nucleotides are TGTGCCAGCAGCCCACCGGTTGGGACTGACTCTGGAAACACCATATATTTT. It encodes CASSPPVGTDSGNTIYF.

The rearrangement links TRBV27 to TRBJ1-5; TRBD1 is a possible D gene (5 bases). The CDR3 runs 13 residues. Germline-derived CDR1 and CDR2 are MNHEY and SMNVEV (reference sequence). V was clipped by 5 bases and J by 5 bases, with 10 bases between them. This CDR3 reads CASSVAGYQPQHF. DNA of the CDR3: TGTGCCAGCAGTGTGGCAGGGTATCAGCCCCAGCATTTT.

This clone occurred once. This chain uses TRBV5-4 with TRBJ2-2, with TRBD2 matching over 7 bases. Looked up from germline, CDR1 is SGHNT and CDR2 is YYREEE (reference sequence). V lost 2 bases to trimming and J lost 7 bases; unmatched junction nucleotides: 8. The CDR3 runs 15 residues. Written as DNA, the CDR3 is TGTGCCAGCAGCTTTGGCGGGAGTGGGGTCGGGGAGCTGTTTTTT. The encoded protein is CASSFGGSGVGELFF.

The rearrangement joins TRBV19 to TRBJ2-3; 10 bases match TRBD1. The V gene's germline CDR1 is LNHDA and CDR2 SQIVND (reference sequence). Germline trimming cut 10 bases from V and 2 bases from J; bases unmatched to any gene: 3. This CDR3 region has 13 residues. The CDR3 nucleotides read TGTGCCACCAGACAGGGGGCCACAGATACGCAGTATTTT. Residues: CATRQGATDTQYF.

The chain carries TRBV19 and TRBJ2-7; 10 nucleotides agree with TRBD2. With 0 bases clipped from V and 6 bases from J, the junction kept 14 bases outside the gene matches. The CDR3 sequence is 18 residues long. The germline CDR1 and CDR2 sequences are LNHDA and SQIVND (reference sequence). The CDR3 DNA sequence: TGTGCCAGTAGTATAGATACTAGCGGGAAGGCCTTAAGGAGCGAGCAGTACTTC. The encoded protein is CASSIDTSGKALRSEQYF.

The J gene is TRBJ1-4, the V gene TRBV7-5; no check of the table's D call, TRBD1, against the DNA was made. TRBV7-5 is recorded as a pseudogene. This CDR3 has 17 amino acids. This chain's CDR3 is CARSSGTWVERSEKLFF. The CDR3 DNA reads TGTGCCAGAAGCTCAGGGACATGGGTAGAGCGAAGTGAAAAACTGTTTTTT.

The gene calls are TRBV11-2 and TRBJ2-2; no clear D gene. The CDR3 length is 14 residues. From germline, CDR1 is SGHAT and CDR2 FQNNGV. Trimming left V 2 bases short and J 4 bases short, with 8 bases between. This CDR3 is CASSLLLGTGELFF. The CDR3 DNA follows: TGTGCCAGCAGCTTACTTCTGGGCACCGGGGAGCTGTTTTTT. Full variable domain (rest looked up from reference TRBV11-2 and TRBJ2-2): EAGVAQSPRYKIIEKRQSVAFWCNPISGHATLYWYQQILGQGPKLLIQFQNNGVVDDSQLPKDRFSAERLKGVDSTLKIQPAKLEDSAVYLCASSLLLGTGELFFGEGSRLTVL.

V gene TRBV19 combines with J gene TRBJ1-6; D call uncertain. V was clipped by 1 base and J by 8 bases, with 3 bases between them. The CDR3 has 12 residues. Looked up from germline, CDR1 is LNHDA and CDR2 is SQIVND (reference sequence). CDR3: CASSIGDSPLHF. The CDR3, as DNA: TGTGCCAGTAGTATAGGTGATTCACCCCTCCACTTT.

The V call is TRBV11-2, the J call TRBJ2-6; a weak D match, TRBD1 (5 bases). From germline, CDR1 is SGHAT and CDR2 FQNNGV. The ends were cut back, 5 bases at V and 4 bases at J, with 12 bases in the middle. The CDR3 loop spans 15 amino acids. The CDR3 DNA reads as TGTGCCAGCAGCCCACAGGTTTCGGGGGCCAACGTCCTGACTTTC. Translated: CASSPQVSGANVLTF.

The chain combines TRBV7-3 with TRBJ2-2; tentatively, D is TRBD2 (6 bases). Between the trimmed V and J ends, which lost 2 bases and 1 base, there was a span of 8 bases. The germline CDR1 and CDR2 sequences are SGHTA and FQGTGA. The CDR3 has 15 residues. The DNA of the CDR3 is TGTGCCAGCAGCTTACTGCGGGAGAACACCGGGGAGCTGTTTTTT. Translating it yields CASSLLRENTGELFF. Together with reference TRBV7-3 and TRBJ2-2, the CDR3 gives the full variable domain: GAGVSQTPSNKVTEKGKYVELRCDPISGHTALYWYRQSLGQGPEFLIYFQGTGAADDSGLPNDRFFAVRPEGSVSTLKIQRTERGDSAVYLCASSLLRENTGELFFGEGSRLTVL.

This clone has only one observation. This rearrangement joins TRBV6-5 to TRBJ1-1, with D possibly matching TRBD1 (6 bases). The germline gives CDR1 MNHEY, CDR2 SVGAGI. The CDR3 is 10 amino acids. The ends were cut back, 6 bases at V and 8 bases at J, with 7 bases in the middle. CDR3 loop: CASSGQEAFF. The CDR3 nucleotides are TGTGCCAGCAGCGGACAGGAAGCTTTCTTT.

The chain joins TRBV2 to TRBJ2-1; D assignment may be TRBD1 or TRBD2 (5 bases each). The CDR3 totals 15 residues. Between the trimmed V and J ends, which lost 1 base and 0 bases, there was a span of 7 bases. Germline lookup yields CDR1 SNHLY and CDR2 FYNNEI. DNA for the CDR3: TGTGCCAGCAGTGAAGGAGGGGACTCCTACAATGAGCAGTTCTTC. Translating gives CASSEGGDSYNEQFF.

This clone has a handful of counts. Here the CDR3 DNA reads TGTGCCAGCAGCCGACCAGCGGGAATGGGCGCAGATACGCAGTATTTT. Its translation is CASSRPAGMGADTQYF. The V call is TRBV7-6, the J call TRBJ2-3; the match to TRBD2 covers 7 bases. Germline V gene data show CDR1 as SGHVS and CDR2 as FNYEAQ. The CDR3 length is 16 residues. The V and J ends lost 5 bases and 4 bases, in that order; junction bases with no gene match: 12.

The chain uses TRBV5-1 and TRBJ2-4; D perhaps matches TRBD2 (5 bases). The V and J ends lost 3 bases and 1 base respectively, with 17 bases between them. The CDR3 loop spans 17 amino acids. Germline CDR1 SGHRS, CDR2 YFSETQ. CDR3 sequence: CASSSGGLDMAKNIQYF. CDR3 coding DNA: TGCGCCAGCAGCTCTGGAGGCCTAGATATGGCCAAAAACATTCAGTACTTC.